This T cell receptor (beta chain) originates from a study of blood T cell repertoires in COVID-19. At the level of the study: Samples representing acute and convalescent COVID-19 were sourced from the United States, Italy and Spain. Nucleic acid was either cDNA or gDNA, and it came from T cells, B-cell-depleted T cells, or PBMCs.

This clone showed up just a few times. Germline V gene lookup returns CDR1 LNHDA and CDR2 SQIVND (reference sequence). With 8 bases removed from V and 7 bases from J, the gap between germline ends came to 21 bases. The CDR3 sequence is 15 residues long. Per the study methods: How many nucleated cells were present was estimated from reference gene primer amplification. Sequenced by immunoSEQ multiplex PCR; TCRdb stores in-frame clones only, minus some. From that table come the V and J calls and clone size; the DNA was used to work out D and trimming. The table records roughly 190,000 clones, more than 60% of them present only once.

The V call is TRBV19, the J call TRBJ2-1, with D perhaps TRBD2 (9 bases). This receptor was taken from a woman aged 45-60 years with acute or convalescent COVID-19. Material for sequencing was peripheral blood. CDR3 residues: CASQGALAGRNEQFF. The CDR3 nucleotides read TGTGCCAGTCAGGGGGCCCTAGCGGGAAGAAATGAGCAGTTCTTC.